A single sample gave rise to the 27 T cell receptor beta chains below, sequenced in a study of cytomegalovirus exposure and HLA in healthy donors. 60 Vbeta and 13 Jbeta primers were used in PCR. TCRdb's copy holds only in-frame clones and misses some; the assay was immunoSEQ multiplex PCR. There are some 110,000 clones in the sample; around 75% occur only once, and about 2.2% lies in the top ten. Sequencing input: PBMCs. The receptors here all came from a man under 40 in good health and CMV-seronegative.

The chain links TRBV5-1 to TRBJ1-2; maybe TRBD1 (5 bases). CDR1 and CDR2 (germline): SGHRS, YFSETQ. V shed 7 bases and J shed 0 bases, with 13 bases lying between them. This CDR3 has 14 residues. Written as DNA, the CDR3 is TGCGCCAGCGCGGGGGGACCGACTAACTATGGCTACACCTTC. It encodes CASAGGPTNYGYTF.

The chain is built from TRBV5-6 and TRBJ1-1, with unresolved D. The germline V gene has CDR1 SGHDT and CDR2 YYEEEE. The V gene lost 4 bases and the J gene lost 7 bases, with 11 bases spanning the gap. The CDR3 consists of 12 residues. For the CDR3, the DNA is TGTGCCAGCAGCCACACTTCGGGTGAAGCTTTCTTT. This codes for CASSHTSGEAFF.

This chain uses TRBV2 with TRBJ1-1, with 7 bases identical to TRBD1. The V and J ends lost 6 bases and 4 bases, in that order; junction bases with no gene match: 11. The germline V gene encodes CDR1 SNHLY and CDR2 FYNNEI. The length of the CDR3 is 15 residues. DNA for the CDR3: TGTGCCAGCAGACTTGAACCGTCAGGGGGCACTGAAGCTTTCTTT. Translation gives CASRLEPSGGTEAFF.

CDR3 residues: CASSVAGYNEQFF. CDR3 bases: TGTGCCAGCAGCGTGGCGGGCTACAATGAGCAGTTCTTC. The J gene is TRBJ2-1, the V gene TRBV5-8; D perhaps matches TRBD2 (5 bases). CDR1 is SGHTS and CDR2 is YDEGEE in the germline V gene. The CDR3 runs 13 residues. V shed 4 bases and J shed 3 bases, with 8 bases lying between them.

This chain joins TRBV5-1 and TRBJ2-7; a weak D match, TRBD1 (6 bases). The CDR3 extends over 14 amino acids. Per the germline V gene, CDR1 is SGHRS and CDR2 is YFSETQ. Trimming stripped 0 bases from V and 6 bases from J, with 13 bases between. CDR3 residues: CASSLGRGTTEQYF. DNA of the CDR3: TGCGCCAGCAGCTTGGGCAGGGGTACCACCGAGCAGTACTTC.

The genes are TRBV4-2 and TRBJ2-3; TRBD2 matches 7 bases. The CDR3 is 13 residues long. From germline, CDR1 is LGHNA and CDR2 YNFKEQ. Losses at the gene ends were 4 bases for V and 7 bases for J; bases not matched to a gene: 5. CDR3 residues: CASSPDGTNTQYF. In DNA, the CDR3 is TGTGCCAGCAGCCCGGACGGGACTAATACGCAGTATTTT.

For the CDR3, the DNA is TGTGCCAGTAGTATAGCGTCAAGGGGGCTGGGTTCACCCCTCCACTTT. Translated, it gives CASSIASRGLGSPLHF. The chain uses TRBV19 and TRBJ1-6; 7 bases match TRBD1. The germline V gene encodes CDR1 LNHDA and CDR2 SQIVND (reference sequence). J lost 9 bases, V lost 1 base, and 9 bases had no gene match. The CDR3 consists of 16 residues.

The V gene is TRBV19, the J gene TRBJ2-7; 7 bases match TRBD1. V shed 5 bases, J shed 5 bases, and the junction held 15 bases outside the gene matches. Germline loops: CDR1 LNHDA, CDR2 SQIVND (reference sequence). The CDR3 length is 16 residues. DNA of the CDR3: TGTGCCAGTAGTGGTACTAGACAGGGCGCTGGGGACGAGCAGTACTTC. It codes for CASSGTRQGAGDEQYF.

The gene calls are TRBV5-1 and TRBJ2-4; D might be TRBD1 (8 bases). The CDR3 loop spans 14 amino acids. V lost 4 bases and J 6 bases, leaving 14 bases between the germline ends. The germline V gene encodes CDR1 SGHRS and CDR2 YFSETQ. The CDR3 loop reads CASSPTGEGNIQYF. The CDR3, as DNA: TGCGCCAGCAGCCCGACAGGGGAGGGAAACATTCAGTACTTC. Full variable domain (missing parts from reference TRBV5-1 and TRBJ2-4): KAGVTQTPRYLIKTRGQQVTLSCSPISGHRSVSWYQQTPGQGLQFLFEYFSETQRNKGNFPGRFSGRQFSNSRSEMNVSTLELGDSALYLCASSPTGEGNIQYFGAGTRLSVL.

The chain links TRBV5-1 to TRBJ2-1; 7 bases map to TRBD1. The CDR3 is 18 residues long. V was pared by 2 bases and J by 0 bases, with 11 bases of the junction left unmatched. Germline CDR1 is SGHRS and CDR2 is YFSETQ. The CDR3 bases are TGCGCCAGCAGCTTCGGGACAGCCTTTTCTAGCTCCTACAATGAGCAGTTCTTC. Protein: CASSFGTAFSSSYNEQFF.

This chain uses TRBV28 with TRBJ2-7; perhaps TRBD1 as D (6 bases). V dropped 5 bases and J dropped 3 bases, with 17 bases sitting between them. This CDR3 spans 15 amino acids. Germline V gives CDR1 MDHEN, CDR2 SYDVKM. The CDR3 coding sequence is TGTGCCAGCAGTAACCCGGGGCTAGGGGGCTACGAGCAGTACTTC. It encodes CASSNPGLGGYEQYF.

Note on this clone: The junction shows a germline mismatch at one end, possibly a read error. The chain recombines TRBV5-8 with TRBJ1-5; D might be TRBD1 (6 bases). Per the germline V gene, CDR1 is SGHTS and CDR2 is YDEGEE. This CDR3 region has 12 residues. CDR3 coding DNA: TGCGCCGGACAGTATAGCAATCAGCCCCAGCATTTT. Translated, it gives CAGQYSNQPQHF. Using reference TRBV5-8 and TRBJ1-5 for the parts outside the CDR3, the full variable domain is EAGVTQSPTHLIKTRGQQATLRCSPISGHTSVYWYQQALGLGLQFLLWYDEGEERNRGNFPPRFSGRQFPNYSSELNVNALELEDSALYLCAGQYSNQPQHFGDGTRLSIL.

The chain carries TRBV30 and TRBJ1-6; weak D call: TRBD1 (6 bases). CDR1 and CDR2 (germline): GTSNPN, SVGIG (reference sequence). The CDR3 sequence is 14 residues long. Trimming pared 0 bases from V and 7 bases from J, leaving 10 bases between. CDR3 nucleotides: TGTGCCTGGAGTGTTGCGGGGGCAAATTCACCCCTCCACTTT. This translates into CAWSVAGANSPLHF. Full variable domain (rest looked up from reference TRBV30 and TRBJ1-6): SQTIHQWPATLVQPVGSPLSLECTVEGTSNPNLYWYRQAAGRGLQLLFYSVGIGQISSEVPQNLSASRPQDRQFILSSKKLLLSDSGFYLCAWSVAGANSPLHFGNGTRLTVT.

This sequence joins TRBV11-2 and TRBJ2-7; 11 positions match TRBD1. V lost 7 bases and J lost 5; bases outside the gene matches: 4. The length of the CDR3 is 13 residues. The germline V gene has CDR1 SGHAT and CDR2 FQNNGV. The CDR3 region is CASTLDRGHEQYF. The CDR3 nucleotides read TGTGCCAGCACCCTGGACAGGGGGCACGAGCAGTACTTC.

CDR3 sequence reads: CAISDRGPTNSPLHF. The CDR3 DNA sequence: TGTGCCATCAGTGACAGGGGGCCAACTAATTCACCCCTCCACTTT. This sequence joins TRBV10-3 and TRBJ1-6; TRBD1 matches 8 bases. CDR1 ENHRY and CDR2 SYGVKD come from the germline V gene. Unmatched junction bases numbered 4, after V lost 3 bases and J lost 6 bases. The CDR3 runs 15 residues.

V and J are TRBV27 and TRBJ2-2; D gene uncertain. The germline CDR1 and CDR2 sequences are MNHEY and SMNVEV (reference sequence). The germline V and J ends were trimmed by 7 bases and 5 bases, with 17 bases remaining between them. There are 15 residues in the CDR3. The CDR3 is CASNTHPSATGELFF. Here the CDR3 DNA reads TGTGCCAGCAACACTCACCCGAGCGCTACCGGGGAGCTGTTTTTT.

V usage is TRBV5-1 and J usage is TRBJ2-2; possibly TRBD2 for D (6 bases). This CDR3 comprises 13 residues. V lost 3 bases and J lost 8, with 11 bases in between. Germline V CDR1 and CDR2: SGHRS, YFSETQ. This CDR3 is CASSYGSRGELFF. In DNA, the CDR3 is TGCGCCAGCAGCTACGGGAGTAGGGGGGAGCTGTTTTTT.

V usage is TRBV5-1 and J usage is TRBJ2-3; possible D gene TRBD2, 6 bases. V was pared by 1 base and J by 0 bases, with 12 bases between. Germline V lookup: CDR1 SGHRS, CDR2 YFSETQ. The CDR3 loop spans 16 amino acids. The CDR3 here is CASSLNSGSSTDTQYF. The CDR3 DNA reads TGCGCCAGCAGCTTGAATTCCGGGAGTAGCACAGATACGCAGTATTTT.

This clone showed up just a few times. The chain recombines TRBV7-6 with TRBJ1-1, with D possibly TRBD1 on 5 matching bases. Germline V gene lookup returns CDR1 SGHVS and CDR2 FNYEAQ. Trimming removed 1 base at V and 3 bases at J, with 9 bases between. This CDR3 is 14 amino acids long. CDR3 DNA: TGTGCCAGCAGCTTAGATGGCAGGGACACTGAAGCTTTCTTT. Protein product: CASSLDGRDTEAFF.

This sequence joins TRBV28 and TRBJ2-1; D is undetermined. Per the germline V gene, CDR1 is MDHEN and CDR2 is SYDVKM. The CDR3 spans 12 residues. V dropped 6 bases and J dropped 13 bases, with 16 bases sitting between them. The CDR3 reads CASRSSGSRQFF. CDR3 bases: TGTGCCAGCAGGAGCTCCGGGTCACGTCAGTTCTTC.

The DNA of the CDR3 is TGCGCCAGCAGCACGTCACAACCCGCTGAAGGGGAGCTGTTTTTT. It translates to CASSTSQPAEGELFF. The rearrangement links TRBV5-1 to TRBJ2-2; D unclear. This CDR3 is 15 amino acids long. CDR1 is SGHRS, CDR2 YFSETQ, per germline. Trimming removed 4 bases from V and 8 bases from J, with 18 bases in between.

In this sample, this clone turned up a few times. The V gene is TRBV5-1, the J gene TRBJ2-3; a possible D gene is TRBD2 (6 bases). V lost 5 bases, J lost 10 bases, and 11 bases lay in between. Germline assignment: CDR1 SGHRS and CDR2 YFSETQ. CDR3 length: 11 residues. CDR3 protein: CASRRGDSQYF. CDR3 nucleotides: TGCGCCAGCAGGAGAGGGGACTCGCAGTATTTT. The full variable domain, with the rest looked up from reference TRBV5-1 and TRBJ2-3, is KAGVTQTPRYLIKTRGQQVTLSCSPISGHRSVSWYQQTPGQGLQFLFEYFSETQRNKGNFPGRFSGRQFSNSRSEMNVSTLELGDSALYLCASRRGDSQYFGPGTRLTVL.

The V and J genes are TRBV2 and TRBJ1-5, with a tentative D call TRBD1 (6 bases). Trimming cost V 0 bases and J 8 bases, with 11 bases left between them. From germline, CDR1 is SNHLY and CDR2 FYNNEI. There are 14 residues in the CDR3. CDR3 protein: CASSEARGIKPQHF. CDR3 nucleotide sequence: TGTGCCAGCAGTGAAGCCAGGGGTATTAAGCCCCAGCATTTT.

CDR3: CASGRTGGSYEQYF. The DNA of the CDR3 is TGTGCCAGCGGAAGGACAGGGGGATCCTACGAGCAGTACTTC. The chain employs TRBV19 and TRBJ2-7; the match to TRBD1 covers 10 bases. From germline, CDR1 is LNHDA and CDR2 SQIVND (reference sequence). The trim removed 9 bases at V and 1 base at J, leaving 6 bases unmatched. This CDR3 comprises 14 residues.

The chain combines TRBV6-1 with TRBJ2-7, with TRBD1 matching over 9 bases. There are 15 residues in the CDR3. The germline V gene encodes CDR1 MNHNS and CDR2 SASEGT. The junction had 7 bases not matched to a gene; V was cut back by 3 bases and J by 4 bases. The CDR3 bases are TGTGCCAGCAGTGACAGGACAGGGGAGGGGTACGAGCAGTACTTC. Translated, it gives CASSDRTGEGYEQYF.

This clone showed up just once. The J gene is TRBJ1-5, the V gene TRBV19; perhaps TRBD1 as D (5 bases). Germline CDR1 is LNHDA and CDR2 is SQIVND (reference sequence). V was cut by 4 bases and J by 7 bases, with 17 bases left in between. The CDR3 covers 15 residues. The CDR3 DNA reads TGTGCCAGTAGTACCCCCACGGGGGTAGAGCAGCCCCAGCATTTT. Its protein product is CASSTPTGVEQPQHF.

The chain is built from TRBV20-1 and TRBJ2-7; no reliable D call. There are 10 residues in the CDR3. Germline V CDR1 and CDR2: DFQATT, SNEGSKA (reference sequence). The V gene lost 4 bases and the J gene lost 1 base, with 2 bases spanning the gap. The CDR3 bases are TGCAGTGCTATATCCTACGAGCAGTACTTC. It yields the protein CSAISYEQYF.